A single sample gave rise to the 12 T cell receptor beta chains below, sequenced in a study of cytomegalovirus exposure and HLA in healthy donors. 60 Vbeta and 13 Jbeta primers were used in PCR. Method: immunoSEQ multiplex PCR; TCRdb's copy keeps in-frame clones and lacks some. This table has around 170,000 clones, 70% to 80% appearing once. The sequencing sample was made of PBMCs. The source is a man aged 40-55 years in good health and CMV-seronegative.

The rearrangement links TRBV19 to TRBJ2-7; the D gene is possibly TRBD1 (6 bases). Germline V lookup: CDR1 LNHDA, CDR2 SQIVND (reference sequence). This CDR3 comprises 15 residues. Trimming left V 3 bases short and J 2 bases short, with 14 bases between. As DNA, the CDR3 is TGTGCCAGTAGTATGACAGGCGCTCTCCCCTACGAGCAGTACTTC. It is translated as CASSMTGALPYEQYF.

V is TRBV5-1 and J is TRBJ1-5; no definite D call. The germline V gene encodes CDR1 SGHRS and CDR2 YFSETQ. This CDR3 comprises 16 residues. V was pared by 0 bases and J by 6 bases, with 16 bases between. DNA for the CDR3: TGCGCCAGCAGCTTGGACGGGGTGCCATCCGGTCAGCCCCAGCATTTT. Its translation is CASSLDGVPSGQPQHF.

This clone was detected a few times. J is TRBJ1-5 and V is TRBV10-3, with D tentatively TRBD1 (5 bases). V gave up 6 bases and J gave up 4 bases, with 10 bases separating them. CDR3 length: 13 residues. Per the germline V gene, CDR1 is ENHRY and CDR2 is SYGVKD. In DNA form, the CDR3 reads TGTGCCATCAGCGACAGCCAGAATCAGCCCCAGCATTTT. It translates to CAISDSQNQPQHF.

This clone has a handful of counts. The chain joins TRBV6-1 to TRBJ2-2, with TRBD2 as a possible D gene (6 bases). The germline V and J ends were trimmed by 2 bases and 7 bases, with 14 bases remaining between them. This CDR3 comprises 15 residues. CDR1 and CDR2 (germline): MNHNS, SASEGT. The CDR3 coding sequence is TGTGCCAGCAGTGAAAGGTCGGGAGTTGGCGGGGAGCTGTTTTTT. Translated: CASSERSGVGGELFF.

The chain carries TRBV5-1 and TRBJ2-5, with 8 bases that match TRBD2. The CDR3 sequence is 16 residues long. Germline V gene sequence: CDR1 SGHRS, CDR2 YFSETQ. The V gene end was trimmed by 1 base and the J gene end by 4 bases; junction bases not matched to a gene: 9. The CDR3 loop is CASSLRTSGYGETQYF. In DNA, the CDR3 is TGCGCCAGCAGCTTGAGAACTAGCGGTTATGGAGAGACCCAGTACTTC.

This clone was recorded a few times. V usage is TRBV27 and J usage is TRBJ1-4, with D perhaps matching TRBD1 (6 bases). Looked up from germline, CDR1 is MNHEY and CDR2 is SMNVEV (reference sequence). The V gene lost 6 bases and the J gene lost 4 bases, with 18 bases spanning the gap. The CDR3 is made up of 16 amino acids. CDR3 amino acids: CASRSLGGAHNEKLFF. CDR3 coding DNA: TGTGCCAGCAGGTCTTTGGGGGGGGCTCATAATGAAAAACTGTTTTTT.

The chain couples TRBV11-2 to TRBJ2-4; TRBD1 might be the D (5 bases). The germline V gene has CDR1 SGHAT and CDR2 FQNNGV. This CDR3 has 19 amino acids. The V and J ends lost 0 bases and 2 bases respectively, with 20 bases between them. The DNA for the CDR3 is TGTGCCAGCAGCTTAGATAGGGCAGGGATTGAAGTATCCAAAAACATTCAGTACTTC. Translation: CASSLDRAGIEVSKNIQYF.

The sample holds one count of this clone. The CDR3 is CASSYTASNNEQFF. The CDR3 region has the DNA TGTGCCAGCAGTTACACGGCTAGCAACAATGAGCAGTTCTTC. This chain joins TRBV6-5 and TRBJ2-1; D perhaps matches TRBD2 (5 bases). V was shortened by 2 bases and J by 5 bases, with 10 bases between the two germline ends. The CDR3 length is 14 residues. CDR1 is MNHEY, CDR2 SVGAGI, per germline.

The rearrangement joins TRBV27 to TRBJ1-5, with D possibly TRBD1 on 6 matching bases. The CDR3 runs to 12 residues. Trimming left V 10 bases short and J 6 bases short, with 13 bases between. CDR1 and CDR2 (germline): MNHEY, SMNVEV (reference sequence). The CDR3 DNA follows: TGTGCCACCCAGGGGATGGGTCAGCCCCAGCATTTT. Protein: CATQGMGQPQHF.

The CDR3: CATRATGSSYEQYF. In DNA form, the CDR3 reads TGTGCCACCAGAGCGACAGGGAGCTCCTACGAGCAGTACTTC. The rearrangement uses TRBV15 and TRBJ2-7; 7 bases agree with TRBD1. CDR3 length: 14 residues. V shed 6 bases and J 0 bases; nucleotides not matched to a gene: 5. Looked up from germline, CDR1 is LNHNV and CDR2 is YYDKDF (reference sequence).

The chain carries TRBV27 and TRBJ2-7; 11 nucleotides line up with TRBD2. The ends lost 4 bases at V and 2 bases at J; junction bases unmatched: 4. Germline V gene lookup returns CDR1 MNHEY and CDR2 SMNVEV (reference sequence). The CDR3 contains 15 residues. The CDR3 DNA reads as TGTGCCAGCAGTTCAAGACTAGCGGGAACCTACGAGCAGTACTTC. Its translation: CASSSRLAGTYEQYF.

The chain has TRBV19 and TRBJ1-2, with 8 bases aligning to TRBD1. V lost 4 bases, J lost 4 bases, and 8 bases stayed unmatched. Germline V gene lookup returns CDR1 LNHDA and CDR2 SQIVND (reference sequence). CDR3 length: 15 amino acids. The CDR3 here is CASSTLDRVSYGYTF. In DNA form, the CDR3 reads TGTGCCAGTAGTACTCTGGACAGGGTAAGCTATGGCTACACCTTC.